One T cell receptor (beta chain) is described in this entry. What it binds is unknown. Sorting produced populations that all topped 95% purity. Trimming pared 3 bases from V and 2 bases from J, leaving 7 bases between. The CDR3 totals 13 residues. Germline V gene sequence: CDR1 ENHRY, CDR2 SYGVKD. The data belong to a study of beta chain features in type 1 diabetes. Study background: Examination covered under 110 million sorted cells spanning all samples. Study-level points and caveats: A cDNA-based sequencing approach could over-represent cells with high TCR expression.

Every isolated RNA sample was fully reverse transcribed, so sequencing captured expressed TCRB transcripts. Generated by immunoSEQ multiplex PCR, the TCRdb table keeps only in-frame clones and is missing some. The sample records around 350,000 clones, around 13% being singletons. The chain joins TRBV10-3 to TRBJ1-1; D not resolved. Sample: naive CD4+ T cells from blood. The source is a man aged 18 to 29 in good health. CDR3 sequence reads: CAISENRNTEAFF. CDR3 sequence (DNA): TGTGCCATCAGTGAAAACAGAAACACTGAAGCTTTCTTT.